The present T cell receptor beta chain was sequenced within a study of control samples from healthy donors and cancer patients. Assay used: immunoSEQ multiplex PCR; TCRdb lists only in-frame clones, some missing. The data hold about 58,000 clones, with more than 75% observed a single time. CDR1 and CDR2 from the germline V gene are MDHEN and SYDVKM. V lost 3 bases and J 2 bases, leaving 5 bases between the germline ends. CDR3 length: 13 amino acids. The sample was PBMCs. The rearrangement links TRBV28 to TRBJ1-5; no clear D. This clonotype was sampled from a woman aged 60-75 years with lung cancer. CDR3 loop: CASSFSGNQPQHF. DNA of the CDR3: TGTGCCAGCAGTTTTTCGGGCAATCAGCCCCAGCATTTT.